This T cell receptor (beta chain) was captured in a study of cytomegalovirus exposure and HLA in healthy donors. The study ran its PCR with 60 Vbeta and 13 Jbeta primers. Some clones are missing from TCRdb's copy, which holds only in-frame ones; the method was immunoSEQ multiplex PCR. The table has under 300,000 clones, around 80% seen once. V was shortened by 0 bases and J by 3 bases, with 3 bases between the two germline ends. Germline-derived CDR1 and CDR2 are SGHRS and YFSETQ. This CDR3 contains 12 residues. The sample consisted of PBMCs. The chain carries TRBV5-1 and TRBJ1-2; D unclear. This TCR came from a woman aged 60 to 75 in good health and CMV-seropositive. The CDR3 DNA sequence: TGCGCCAGCAGCTTGGGAGACTATGGCTACACCTTC. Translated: CASSLGDYGYTF.